This T cell receptor (beta chain) came from a study of technical replicates of blood from several donors. Germline V gene data show CDR1 as SGHDT and CDR2 as YYEEEE. V shed 0 bases, J shed 5 bases, and the junction held 2 bases outside the gene matches. CDR3 length equals 14 residues. This clone showed up just a few times. Assay: immunoSEQ multiplex PCR; the TCRdb copy retains only in-frame clones and omits some. Here the sample spans approximately 94,000 clones, approximately 95% being singletons. This chain links TRBV5-6 with TRBJ2-3, with 8 bases fitting TRBD2. This sequence was found in a human donor in good health. Sequencing input: T cells isolated from PBMCs. CDR3 DNA sequence: TGTGCCAGCAGCTTGGGGACTAGCCTAGATACGCAGTATTTT. Amino acids: CASSLGTSLDTQYF.